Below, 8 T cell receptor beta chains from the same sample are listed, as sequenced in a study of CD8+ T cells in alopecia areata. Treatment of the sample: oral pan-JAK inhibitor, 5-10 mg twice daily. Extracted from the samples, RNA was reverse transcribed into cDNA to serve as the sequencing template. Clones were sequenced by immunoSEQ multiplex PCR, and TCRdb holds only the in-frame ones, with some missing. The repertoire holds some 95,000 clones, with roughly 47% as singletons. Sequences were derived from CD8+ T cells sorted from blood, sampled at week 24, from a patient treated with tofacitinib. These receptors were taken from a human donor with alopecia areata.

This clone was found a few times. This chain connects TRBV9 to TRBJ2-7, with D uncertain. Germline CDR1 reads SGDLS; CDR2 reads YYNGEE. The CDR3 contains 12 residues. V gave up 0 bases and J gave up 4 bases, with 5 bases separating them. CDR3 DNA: TGTGCCAGCAGCGTAGACGGATACGAGCAGTACTTC. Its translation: CASSVDGYEQYF.

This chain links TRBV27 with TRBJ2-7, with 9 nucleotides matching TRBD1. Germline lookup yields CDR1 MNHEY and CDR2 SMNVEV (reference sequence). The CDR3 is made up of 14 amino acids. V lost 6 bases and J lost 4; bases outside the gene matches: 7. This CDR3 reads CASSQGQGGYEQYF. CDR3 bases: TGTGCCAGCAGCCAGGGACAGGGAGGTTACGAGCAGTACTTC.

As DNA, the CDR3 is TGTGCCAGCAGCGTGCCAAGGACAGGGGGGAATACCGGGGAGCTGTTTTTT. It yields the protein CASSVPRTGGNTGELFF. This rearrangement joins TRBV7-8 to TRBJ2-2; 10 nucleotides match TRBD1. CDR1 and CDR2 (germline): SGHVS, FQNEAQ. The CDR3 is 17 residues long. With V trimmed by 5 bases and J by 5 bases, 11 bases remained unmatched.

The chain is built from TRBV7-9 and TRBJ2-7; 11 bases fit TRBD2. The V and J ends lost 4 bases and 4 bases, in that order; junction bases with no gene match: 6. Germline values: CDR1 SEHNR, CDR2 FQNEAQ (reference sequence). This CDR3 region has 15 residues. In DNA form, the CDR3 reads TGTGCCAGCAGCTCCGGACTAGCGGGTAGATACGAGCAGTACTTC. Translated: CASSSGLAGRYEQYF. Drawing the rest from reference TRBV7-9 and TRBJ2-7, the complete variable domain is DTGVSQNPRHKITKRGQNVTFRCDPISEHNRLYWYRQTLGQGPEFLTYFQNEAQLEKSRLLSDRFSAERPKGSFSTLEIQRTEQGDSAMYLCASSSGLAGRYEQYFGPGTRLTVT.

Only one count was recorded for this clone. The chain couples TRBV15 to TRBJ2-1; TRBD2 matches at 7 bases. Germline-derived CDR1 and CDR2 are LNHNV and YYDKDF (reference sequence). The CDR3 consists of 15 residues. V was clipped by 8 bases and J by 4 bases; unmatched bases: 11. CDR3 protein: CATDPDGRGYNEQFF. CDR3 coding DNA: TGTGCCACCGACCCTGATGGGAGGGGTTACAATGAGCAGTTCTTC.

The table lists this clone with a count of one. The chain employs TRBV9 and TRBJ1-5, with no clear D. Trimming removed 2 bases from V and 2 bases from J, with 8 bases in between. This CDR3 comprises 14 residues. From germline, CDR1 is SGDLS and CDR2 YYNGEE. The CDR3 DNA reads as TGTGCCAGCAGCGTTGAAGGCGGCAATCAGCCCCAGCATTTT. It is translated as CASSVEGGNQPQHF.

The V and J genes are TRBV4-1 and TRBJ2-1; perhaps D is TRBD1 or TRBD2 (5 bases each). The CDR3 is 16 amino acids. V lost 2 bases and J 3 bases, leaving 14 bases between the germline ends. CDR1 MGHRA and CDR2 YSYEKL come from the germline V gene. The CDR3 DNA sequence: TGCGCCAGCAGCCAACCGCCCTTGGGGGACTACAATGAGCAGTTCTTC. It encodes CASSQPPLGDYNEQFF.

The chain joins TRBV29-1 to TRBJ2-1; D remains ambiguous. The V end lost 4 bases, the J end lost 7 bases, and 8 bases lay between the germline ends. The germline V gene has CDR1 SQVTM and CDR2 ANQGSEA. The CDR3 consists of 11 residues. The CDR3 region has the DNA TGCAGCGTTGTGGACCTGAATGAGCAGTTCTTC. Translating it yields CSVVDLNEQFF.